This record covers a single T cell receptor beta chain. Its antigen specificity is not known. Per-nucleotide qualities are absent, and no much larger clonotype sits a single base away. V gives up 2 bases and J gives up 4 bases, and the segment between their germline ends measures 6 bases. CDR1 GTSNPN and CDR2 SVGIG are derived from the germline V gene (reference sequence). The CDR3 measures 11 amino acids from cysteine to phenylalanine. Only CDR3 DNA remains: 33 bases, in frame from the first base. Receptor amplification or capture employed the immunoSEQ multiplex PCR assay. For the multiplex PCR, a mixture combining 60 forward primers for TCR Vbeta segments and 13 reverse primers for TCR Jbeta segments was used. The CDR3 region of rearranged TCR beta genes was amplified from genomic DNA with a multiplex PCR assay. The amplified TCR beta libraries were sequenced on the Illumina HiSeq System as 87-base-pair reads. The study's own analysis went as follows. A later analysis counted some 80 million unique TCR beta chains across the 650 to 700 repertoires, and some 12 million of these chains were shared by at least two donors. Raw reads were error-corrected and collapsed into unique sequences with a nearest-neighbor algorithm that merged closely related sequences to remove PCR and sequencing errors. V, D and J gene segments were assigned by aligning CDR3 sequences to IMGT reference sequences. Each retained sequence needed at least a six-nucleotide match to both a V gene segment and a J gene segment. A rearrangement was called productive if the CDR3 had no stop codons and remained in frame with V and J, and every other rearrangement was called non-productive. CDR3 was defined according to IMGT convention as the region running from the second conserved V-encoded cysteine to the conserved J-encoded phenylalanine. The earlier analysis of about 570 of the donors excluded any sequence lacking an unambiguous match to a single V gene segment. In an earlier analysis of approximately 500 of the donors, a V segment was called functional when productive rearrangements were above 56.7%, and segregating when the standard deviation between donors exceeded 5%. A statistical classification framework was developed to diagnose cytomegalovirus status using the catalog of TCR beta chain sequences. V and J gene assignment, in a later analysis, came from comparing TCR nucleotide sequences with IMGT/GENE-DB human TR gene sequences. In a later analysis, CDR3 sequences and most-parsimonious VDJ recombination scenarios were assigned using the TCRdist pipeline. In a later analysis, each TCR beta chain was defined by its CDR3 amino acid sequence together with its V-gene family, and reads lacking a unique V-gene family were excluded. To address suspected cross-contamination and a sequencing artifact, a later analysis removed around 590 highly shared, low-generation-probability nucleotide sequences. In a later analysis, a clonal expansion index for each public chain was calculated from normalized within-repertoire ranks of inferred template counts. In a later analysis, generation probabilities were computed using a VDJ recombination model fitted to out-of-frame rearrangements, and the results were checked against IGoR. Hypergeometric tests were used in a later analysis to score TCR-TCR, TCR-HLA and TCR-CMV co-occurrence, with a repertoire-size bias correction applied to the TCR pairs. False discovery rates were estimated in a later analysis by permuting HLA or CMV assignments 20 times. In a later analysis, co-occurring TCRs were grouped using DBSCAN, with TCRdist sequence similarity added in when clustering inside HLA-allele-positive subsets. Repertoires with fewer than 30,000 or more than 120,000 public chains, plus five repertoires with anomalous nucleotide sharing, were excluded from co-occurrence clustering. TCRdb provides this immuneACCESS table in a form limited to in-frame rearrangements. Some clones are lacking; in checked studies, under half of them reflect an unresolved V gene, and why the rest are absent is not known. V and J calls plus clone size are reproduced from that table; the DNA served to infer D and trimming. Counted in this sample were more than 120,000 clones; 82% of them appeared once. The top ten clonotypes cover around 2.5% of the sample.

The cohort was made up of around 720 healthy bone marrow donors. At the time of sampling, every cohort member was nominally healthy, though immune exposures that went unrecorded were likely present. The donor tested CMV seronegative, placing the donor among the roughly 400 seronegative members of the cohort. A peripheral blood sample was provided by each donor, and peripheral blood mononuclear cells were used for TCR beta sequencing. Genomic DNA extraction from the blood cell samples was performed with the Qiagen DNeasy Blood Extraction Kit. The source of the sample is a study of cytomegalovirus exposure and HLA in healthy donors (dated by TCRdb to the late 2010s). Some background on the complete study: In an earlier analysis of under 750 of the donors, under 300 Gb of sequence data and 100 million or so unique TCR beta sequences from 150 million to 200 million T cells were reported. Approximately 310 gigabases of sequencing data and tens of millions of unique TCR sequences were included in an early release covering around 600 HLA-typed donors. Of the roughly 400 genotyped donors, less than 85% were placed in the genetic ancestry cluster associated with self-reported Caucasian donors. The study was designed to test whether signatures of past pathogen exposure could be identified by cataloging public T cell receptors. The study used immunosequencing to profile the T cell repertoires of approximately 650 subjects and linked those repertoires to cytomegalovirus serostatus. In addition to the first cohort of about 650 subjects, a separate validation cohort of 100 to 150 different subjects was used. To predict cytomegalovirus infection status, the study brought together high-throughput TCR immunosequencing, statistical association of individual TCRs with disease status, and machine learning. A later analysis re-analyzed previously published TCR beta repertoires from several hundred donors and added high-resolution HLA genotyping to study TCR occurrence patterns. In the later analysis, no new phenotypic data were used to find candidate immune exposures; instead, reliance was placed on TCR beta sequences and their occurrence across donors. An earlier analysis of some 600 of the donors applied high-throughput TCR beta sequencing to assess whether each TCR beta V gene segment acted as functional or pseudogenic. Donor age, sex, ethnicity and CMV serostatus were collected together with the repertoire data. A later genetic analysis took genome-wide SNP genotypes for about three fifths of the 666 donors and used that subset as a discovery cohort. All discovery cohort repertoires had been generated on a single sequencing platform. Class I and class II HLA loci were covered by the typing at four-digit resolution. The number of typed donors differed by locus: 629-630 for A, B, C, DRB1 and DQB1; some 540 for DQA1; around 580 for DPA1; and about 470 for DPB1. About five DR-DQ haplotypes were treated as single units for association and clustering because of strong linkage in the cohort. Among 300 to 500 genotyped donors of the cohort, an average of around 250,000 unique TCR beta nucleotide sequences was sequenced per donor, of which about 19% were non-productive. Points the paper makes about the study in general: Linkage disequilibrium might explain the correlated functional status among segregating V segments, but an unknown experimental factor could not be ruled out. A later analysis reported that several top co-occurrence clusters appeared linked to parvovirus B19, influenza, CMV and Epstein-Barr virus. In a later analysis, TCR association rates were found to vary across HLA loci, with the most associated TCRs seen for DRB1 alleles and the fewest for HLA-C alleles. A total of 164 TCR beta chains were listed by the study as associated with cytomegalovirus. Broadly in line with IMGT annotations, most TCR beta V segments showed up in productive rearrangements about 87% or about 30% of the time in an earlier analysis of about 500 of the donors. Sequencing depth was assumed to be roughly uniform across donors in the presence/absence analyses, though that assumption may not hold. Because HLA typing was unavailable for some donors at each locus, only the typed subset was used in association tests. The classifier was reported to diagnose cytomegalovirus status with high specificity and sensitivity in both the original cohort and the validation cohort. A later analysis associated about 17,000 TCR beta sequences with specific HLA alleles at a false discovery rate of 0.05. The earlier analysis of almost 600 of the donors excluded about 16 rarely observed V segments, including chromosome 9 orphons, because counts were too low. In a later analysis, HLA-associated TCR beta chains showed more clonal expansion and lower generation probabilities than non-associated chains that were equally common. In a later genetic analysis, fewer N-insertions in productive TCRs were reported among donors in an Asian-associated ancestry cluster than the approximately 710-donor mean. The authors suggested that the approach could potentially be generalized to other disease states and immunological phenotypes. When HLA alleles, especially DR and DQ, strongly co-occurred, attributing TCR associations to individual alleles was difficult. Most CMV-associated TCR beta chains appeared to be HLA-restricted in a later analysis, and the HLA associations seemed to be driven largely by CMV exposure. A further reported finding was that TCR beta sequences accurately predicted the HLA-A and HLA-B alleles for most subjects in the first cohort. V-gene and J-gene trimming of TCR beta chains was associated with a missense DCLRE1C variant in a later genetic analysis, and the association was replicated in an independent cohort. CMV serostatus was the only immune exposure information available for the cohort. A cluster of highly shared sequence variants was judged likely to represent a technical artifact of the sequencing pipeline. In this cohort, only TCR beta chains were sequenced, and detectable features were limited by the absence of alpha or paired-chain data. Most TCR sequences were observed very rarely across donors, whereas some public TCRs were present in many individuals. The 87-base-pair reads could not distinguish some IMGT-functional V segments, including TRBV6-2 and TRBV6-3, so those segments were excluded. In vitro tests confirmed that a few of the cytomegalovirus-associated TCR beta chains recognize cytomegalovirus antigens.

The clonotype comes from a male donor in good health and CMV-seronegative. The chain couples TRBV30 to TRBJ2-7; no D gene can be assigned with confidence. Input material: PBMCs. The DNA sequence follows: TGTGCCTGGAGTACGGGTTACGAGCAGTACTTC. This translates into CAWSTGYEQYF.